The clone carrying this T cell receptor (beta chain) was seen more than once but under ten times. Its antigen is not known. The data belong to a study of beta chain features in type 1 diabetes. Study-level points and caveats: TCRB CDR3s were moderately but significantly shorter in Type 1 diabetes patients in all four CD4+ subsets.

The whole isolated RNA underwent reverse transcription, so sequencing captured expressed TCRB transcripts. The method was immunoSEQ multiplex PCR; TCRdb's version includes in-frame clones alone and lacks a portion of them. This sample yields some 370,000 clones, of which over 8.5% are seen a single time; about 0.63% belongs to the top ten. The receptor was derived from a man aged 25 to 40 with type 1 diabetes. The specimen was central memory CD4+ T cells from blood.

The CDR3 loop is CSGWDTRQYF. The CDR3 DNA reads TGCAGCGGGTGGGACACGAGGCAGTATTTT. The gene calls are TRBV29-1 and TRBJ2-3, with TRBD1 as a possible D gene (6 bases). V lost 7 bases and J 11 bases, leaving 13 bases between the germline ends. CDR3 length equals 10 residues. Germline CDR1 is SQVTM and CDR2 is ANQGSEA.